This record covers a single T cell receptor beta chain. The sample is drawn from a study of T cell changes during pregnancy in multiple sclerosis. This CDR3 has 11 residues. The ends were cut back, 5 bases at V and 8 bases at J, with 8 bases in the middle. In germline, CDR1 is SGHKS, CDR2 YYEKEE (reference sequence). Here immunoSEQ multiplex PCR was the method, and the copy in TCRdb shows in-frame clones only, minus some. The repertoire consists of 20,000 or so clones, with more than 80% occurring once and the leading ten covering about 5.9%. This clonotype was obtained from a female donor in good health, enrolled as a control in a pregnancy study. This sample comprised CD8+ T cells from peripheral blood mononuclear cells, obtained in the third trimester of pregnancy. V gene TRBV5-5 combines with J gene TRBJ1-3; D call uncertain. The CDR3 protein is CASSYFDTIYF. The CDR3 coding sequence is TGTGCCAGCAGTTACTTTGACACCATATATTTT.